Described below is a single T cell receptor (beta chain) sequence and its context. Germline CDR1 SGDLS, CDR2 YYNGEE. This CDR3 comprises 14 residues. The junction had 8 bases not matched to a gene; V was cut back by 0 bases and J by 10 bases. Participants, about 18 to 90 years old, spanned around 25 US areas. Participants were placed into cohorts based on the clinical history they reported. Cohort 3 donors were reported recovered after two negative PCRs, clearance, or symptom resolution. This record comes from a study of blood T cell repertoires in COVID-19. How the authors handled the data: The assay estimated nucleated cells by amplifying reference gene primers. Data came from immunoSEQ multiplex PCR; TCRdb stores just in-frame clones and leaves some out. Clone size and V and J calls were adopted from that table, with D and trimming inferred from the DNA. This repertoire shows hundreds of thousands of clones, approximately 90% found once; its top ten account for 2% to 3%.

The TCR was taken from a woman between 18 and 29 years old who had recovered from COVID-19. The V call is TRBV9, the J call TRBJ1-1; 8 positions agree with TRBD1. Sample: PBMCs or T cells enriched from blood (not recorded which). CDR3 DNA sequence: TGTGCCAGCAGCGTAGTCGAATCAGGGGGCAGAGCTTTCTTT. Residues: CASSVVESGGRAFF.